The clone carrying this TCR beta chain was detected a few times. This record comes from a study of T cells after yellow fever vaccination. TCRdb reanalysed the 5' RACE reads using MiXCR and keeps one entry per CDR3 protein. There are a few hundred thousand distinct CDR3 sequences in the sample; about 8.3% occur only once, and approximately 15% lies in the top ten. Trimming removed 5 bases at V and 0 bases at J, with 16 bases between. The CDR3 consists of 16 residues. Germline V gene data show CDR1 as SGHAT and CDR2 as FQNNGV. The receptor's source is a man younger than 35 who received the YFV17D yellow fever vaccine. Material: PBMCs, obtained about 49 days after the first yellow fever vaccination. This chain links TRBV11-2 with TRBJ1-1, with D tentatively TRBD1 (5 bases). CDR3 protein: CASSPRSGTMNTEAFF. The DNA of the CDR3 is TGTGCCAGCAGCCCAAGGTCAGGGACCATGAACACTGAAGCTTTCTTT.